This T cell receptor (beta chain) originates from a study of fetal regulatory T cell absence and autoimmunity. Sequencing used immunoSEQ multiplex PCR; TCRdb keeps in-frame clones, though not all of them. The table shows 85,000 to 100,000 clones, with approximately 75% occurring only once. Trimming removed 0 bases at V and 0 bases at J, with 6 bases between. There are 14 residues in the CDR3. Germline lookup yields CDR1 SGDLS and CDR2 YYNGEE. Sample: pancreas tissue. The chain uses TRBV9 and TRBJ1-1; TRBD1 might be the D (5 bases). The TCR comes from a male donor with IPEX syndrome. The CDR3 coding sequence is TGTGCCAGCAGCGTAGGGGGGGTGAACACTGAAGCTTTCTTT. As protein: CASSVGGVNTEAFF.